This T cell receptor beta chain stems from a study of shared clonotypes between healthy human individuals. Data came from immunoSEQ multiplex PCR; TCRdb stores just in-frame clones and leaves some out. The table has hundreds of thousands of clones, 96% seen once; the top ten hold 0.095% to 0.13%. CD45RO negativity and positive selection for CCR7 defined naive CD8 cells, a population that excluded terminally differentiated effector memory CD45RA+ cells. Germline V gene sequence: CDR1 DFQATT, CDR2 SNEGSKA (reference sequence). CDR3 length: 8 amino acids. V was pared by 6 bases and J by 12 bases, with 6 bases between.

The TCR sequence derives from a woman younger than 45 in good health. V is TRBV20-1 and J is TRBJ2-1; D is uncertain. Sequencing was carried out using naive CD8+ T cells sorted from blood. The CDR3 bases are TGCAGTGCCCTTCCGCAGTTCTTC. Its protein product is CSALPQFF.